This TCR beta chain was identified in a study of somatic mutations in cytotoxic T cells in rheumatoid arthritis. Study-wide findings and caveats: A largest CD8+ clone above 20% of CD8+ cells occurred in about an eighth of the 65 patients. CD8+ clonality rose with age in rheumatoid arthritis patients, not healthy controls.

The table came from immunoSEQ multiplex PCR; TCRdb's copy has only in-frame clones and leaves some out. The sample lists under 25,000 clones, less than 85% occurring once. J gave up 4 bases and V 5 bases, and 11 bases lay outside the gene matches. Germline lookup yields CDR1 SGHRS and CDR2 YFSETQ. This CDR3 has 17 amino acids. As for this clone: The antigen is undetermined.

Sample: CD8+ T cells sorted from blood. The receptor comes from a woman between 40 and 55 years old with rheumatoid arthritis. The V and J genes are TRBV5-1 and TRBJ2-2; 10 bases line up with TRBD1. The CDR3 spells CASSPLRDRGLTGELFF. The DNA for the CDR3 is TGCGCCAGCAGTCCACTGAGGGACAGGGGCCTCACCGGGGAGCTGTTTTTT.